The entry below gives a single T cell receptor beta chain sequence along with its context. One end of the junction varies from germline; a read error may be responsible. Other DNA sequences in the same sample also yield this CDR3. The protocol was immunoSEQ multiplex PCR, while the TCRdb copy is restricted to in-frame clones and leaves out a portion. The table shows about 2.1 million clones, with approximately 92% occurring only once. The naive CD8 fraction comprised CD45RO-negative cells positively selected for CCR7 and excluded terminally differentiated effector memory CD45RA+ cells. This sample stems from a study of shared clonotypes between healthy human individuals. The germline gives CDR1 SNHLY, CDR2 FYNNEI. The CDR3 loop spans 14 amino acids.

The rearrangement links TRBV2 to TRBJ2-6, with a weak D call TRBD1 (5 bases). Sequences were obtained from naive CD8+ T cells from PBMCs. The receptor was isolated from a man aged 18-30 years in good health. Some clones in this sample may be carry-over from other donors' samples. The CDR3: CASNEGAGANVLTF. The CDR3 DNA reads as TGTGCCAGCAATGAAGGGGCTGGGGCCAACGTCCTGACTTTC.